The 9 T cell receptor beta chains presented below share a single source sample, sequenced in a study of blood T cell repertoires in COVID-19 (dated by TCRdb to about 2020). Library method: the immunoSEQ multiplex PCR assay. In TCRdb, the immuneACCESS table is reduced to in-frame sequences with V and J assigned. These tables do not hold every clone; where another copy was compared, an unresolved V gene accounts for under half, and the others remain unexplained. The table for this sample lists around 250,000 clones; 80% to 90% of them were counted only once. Together, the top ten hold approximately 2% of the sample. Sequenced: PBMCs or T cells enriched from blood (not recorded which). These receptors came from a woman aged 45-65 years who had recovered from COVID-19.

The rearrangement uses TRBV27 and TRBJ1-5, with D uncertain. Germline V gene lookup returns CDR1 MNHEY and CDR2 SMNVEV (reference sequence). This CDR3 is 14 amino acids long. V was cut by 6 bases and J by 1 base, with 10 bases left in between. In DNA form, the CDR3 reads TGTGCCAGCAGCATCGGAGGAAGCAATCAGCCCCAGCATTTT. Its translation: CASSIGGSNQPQHF.

The chain links TRBV7-4 to TRBJ1-6; D is possibly TRBD1 (5 bases). The CDR3 covers 13 residues. The germline CDR1 and CDR2 sequences are SGHVT and SQSDAQ. V lost 4 bases, J lost 10 bases, and 11 bases lay in between. CDR3 sequence reads: CASSWGDRSPLHF. The CDR3 coding sequence is TGTGCCAGCAGCTGGGGGGACCGCTCACCCCTCCACTTT.

V usage is TRBV3-1 (or the pseudogene TRBV3-2) and J usage is TRBJ2-1; 7 bases are a match to TRBD1. The CDR3 loop spans 17 amino acids. The V segment lost 5 bases and the J segment 0 bases; nucleotides outside the gene matches: 10. CDR1 is LGHDT and CDR2 is YNNKEL in the germline V gene (reference sequence). The CDR3 nucleotides read TGTGCCAGCAGCAGAGGGACAGCTTCGAGCTCCTACAATGAGCAGTTCTTC. Its protein is CASSRGTASSSYNEQFF.

This clone has only a few counts. The V gene is TRBV11-2, the J gene TRBJ2-1, with 8 positions matching TRBD2. CDR3 size: 17 residues. Germline V lookup: CDR1 SGHAT, CDR2 FQNNGV. Trimming at V came to 5 bases and at J to 4 bases, leaving 13 bases not matched to a gene. CDR3 in DNA: TGTGCCAGCAGCAGCACTAGCGGACCAAGGGCTTACAATGAGCAGTTCTTC. This gives the protein CASSSTSGPRAYNEQFF.

V is TRBV18 and J is TRBJ1-1; tentatively, D is TRBD1 (5 bases). Per the germline V gene, CDR1 is KGHSH and CDR2 is LQKENI. Trimming stripped 2 bases from V and 5 bases from J, with 12 bases between. CDR3 length: 14 residues. CDR3 coding DNA: TGTGCCAGCTCACCAAACGCAGGGCATACTGAAGCTTTCTTT. The encoded protein is CASSPNAGHTEAFF.

This clone was seen a single time. The rearrangement uses TRBV2 and TRBJ2-1; D is perhaps TRBD2 (5 bases). The CDR3 sequence is 15 residues long. V lost 1 base, J lost 3 bases, and 10 bases lay in between. Germline values: CDR1 SNHLY, CDR2 FYNNEI. CDR3 residues: CASSEGGQYYNEQFF. The CDR3 DNA follows: TGTGCCAGCAGTGAAGGCGGGCAGTACTACAATGAGCAGTTCTTC.

Concerning this clone: Other DNA sequences in the sample encode the same CDR3. The chain has TRBV7-9 and TRBJ2-3; 7 nucleotides align to TRBD1. The CDR3 extends over 15 amino acids. Germline CDR1 SEHNR, CDR2 FQNEAQ (reference sequence). V was clipped by 5 bases and J by 0 bases; unmatched bases: 5. This CDR3 is CASSPRGISTDTQYF. The CDR3 DNA sequence: TGTGCCAGCAGCCCCAGGGGGATCAGCACAGATACGCAGTATTTT.

The chain uses TRBV10-3 and TRBJ2-1; 7 nucleotides align to TRBD2. The CDR3 is 12 residues long. V was pared by 10 bases and J by 8 bases, with 8 bases of the junction left unmatched. Germline V gene data show CDR1 as ENHRY and CDR2 as SYGVKD. The CDR3 is CATSGGAYEQFF. The DNA for the CDR3 is TGTGCCACGTCGGGGGGAGCCTATGAGCAGTTCTTC.

The rearrangement links TRBV28 to TRBJ1-1, with D perhaps matching TRBD1 (6 bases). The CDR3 is 12 residues long. Deletions cut 7 bases from V and 5 bases from J, with 11 bases between. CDR1 is MDHEN, CDR2 SYDVKM, per germline. CDR3 nucleotide sequence: TGTGCCAGCAAGGGGGTGATAACTGAAGCTTTCTTT. Amino acids: CASKGVITEAFF.